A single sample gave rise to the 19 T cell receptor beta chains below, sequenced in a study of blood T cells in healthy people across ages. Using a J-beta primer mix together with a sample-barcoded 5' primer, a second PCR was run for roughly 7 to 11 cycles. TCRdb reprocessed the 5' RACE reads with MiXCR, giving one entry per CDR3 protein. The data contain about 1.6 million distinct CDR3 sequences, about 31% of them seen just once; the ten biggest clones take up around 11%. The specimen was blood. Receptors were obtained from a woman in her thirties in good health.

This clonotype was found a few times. The CDR3 DNA follows: TGTGCCAGCAGACGGGGACAGGGAATGGGGCAGCCCCAGCATTTT. Residues: CASRRGQGMGQPQHF. The V call is TRBV27, the J call TRBJ1-5, with 9 nucleotides matching TRBD1. The germline V gene encodes CDR1 MNHEY and CDR2 SMNVEV (reference sequence). V gave up 6 bases and J gave up 7 bases; unmatched junction bases: 10. The CDR3 loop spans 15 amino acids.

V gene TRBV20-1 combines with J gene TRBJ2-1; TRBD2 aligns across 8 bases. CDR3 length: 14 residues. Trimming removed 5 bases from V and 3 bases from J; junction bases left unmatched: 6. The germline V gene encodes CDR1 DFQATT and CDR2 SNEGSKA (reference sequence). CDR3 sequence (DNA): TGCAGTGCTGCCGGGGGGGCCGTCTACAATGAGCAGTTCTTC. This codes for CSAAGGAVYNEQFF.

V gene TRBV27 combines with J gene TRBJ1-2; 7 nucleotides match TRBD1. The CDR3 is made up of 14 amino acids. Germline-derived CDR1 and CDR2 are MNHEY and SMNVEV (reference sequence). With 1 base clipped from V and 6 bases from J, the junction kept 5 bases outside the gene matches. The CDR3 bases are TGTGCCAGCAGTTTATTGGCAGGGGGAAATGGCTACACCTTC. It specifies CASSLLAGGNGYTF.

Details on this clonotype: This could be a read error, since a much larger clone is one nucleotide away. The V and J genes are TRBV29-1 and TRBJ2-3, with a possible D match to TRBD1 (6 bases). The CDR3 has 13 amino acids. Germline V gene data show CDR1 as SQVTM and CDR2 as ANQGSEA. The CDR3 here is CSGAGDSTDTRYF. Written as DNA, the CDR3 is TGCAGCGGGGCAGGGGATAGCACAGATACGCGGTATTTT.

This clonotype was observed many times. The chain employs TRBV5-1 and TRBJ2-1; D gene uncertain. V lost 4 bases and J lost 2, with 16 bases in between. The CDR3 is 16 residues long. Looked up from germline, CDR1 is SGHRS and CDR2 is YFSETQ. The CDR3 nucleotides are TGCGCCAGCAGCGCGAATCTCGGACGGGCCTACAATGAGCAGTTCTTC. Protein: CASSANLGRAYNEQFF.

The CDR3 sequence is CASSIGSGRGKLFF. The CDR3 DNA reads TGTGCCAGCAGCATAGGCTCGGGTAGGGGGAAACTGTTTTTT. The genes are TRBV7-9 and TRBJ1-4, with D possibly being TRBD1 (6 bases). The germline V and J ends were trimmed by 5 bases and 11 bases, with 18 bases remaining between them. CDR3 size: 14 residues. Germline V lookup: CDR1 SEHNR, CDR2 FQNEAQ (reference sequence).

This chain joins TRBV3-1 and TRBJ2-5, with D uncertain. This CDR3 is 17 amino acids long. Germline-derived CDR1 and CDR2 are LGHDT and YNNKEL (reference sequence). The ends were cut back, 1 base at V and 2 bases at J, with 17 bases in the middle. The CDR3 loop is CASSQVHLSPTQETQYF. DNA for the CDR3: TGTGCCAGCAGCCAAGTCCACCTCTCACCCACGCAAGAGACCCAGTACTTC.

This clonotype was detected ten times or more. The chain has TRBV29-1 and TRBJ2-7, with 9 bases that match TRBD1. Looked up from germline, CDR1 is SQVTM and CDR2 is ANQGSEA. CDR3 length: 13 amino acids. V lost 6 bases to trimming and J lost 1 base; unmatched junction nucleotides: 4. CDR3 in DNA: TGCAGCGTGAGGACAGGGGCGTCCTACGAGCAGTACTTC. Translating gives CSVRTGASYEQYF.

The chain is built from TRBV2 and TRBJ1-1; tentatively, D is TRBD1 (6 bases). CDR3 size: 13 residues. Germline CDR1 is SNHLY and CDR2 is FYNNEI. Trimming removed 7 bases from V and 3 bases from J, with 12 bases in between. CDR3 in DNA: TGTGCCAGCACTATGGACAGTGACACTGAAGCTTTCTTT. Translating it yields CASTMDSDTEAFF.

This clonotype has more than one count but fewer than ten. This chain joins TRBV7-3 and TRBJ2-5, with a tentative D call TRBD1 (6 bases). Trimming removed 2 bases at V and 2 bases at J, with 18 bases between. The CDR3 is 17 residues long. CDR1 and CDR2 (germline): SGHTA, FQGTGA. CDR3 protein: CASSLAKVDRRQETQYF. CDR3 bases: TGTGCCAGCAGCTTAGCCAAAGTAGACAGGAGGCAAGAGACCCAGTACTTC.

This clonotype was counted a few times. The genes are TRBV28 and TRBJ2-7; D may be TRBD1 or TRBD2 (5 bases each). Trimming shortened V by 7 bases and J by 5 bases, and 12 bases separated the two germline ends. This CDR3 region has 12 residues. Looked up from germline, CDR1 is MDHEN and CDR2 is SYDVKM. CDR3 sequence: CASTGGEDEQYF. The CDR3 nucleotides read TGTGCCAGCACTGGGGGAGAAGACGAGCAGTACTTC.

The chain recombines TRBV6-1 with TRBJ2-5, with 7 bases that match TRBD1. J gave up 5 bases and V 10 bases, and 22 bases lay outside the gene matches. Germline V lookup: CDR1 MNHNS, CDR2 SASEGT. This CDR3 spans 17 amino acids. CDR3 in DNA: TGTGCCACCTCGGGACAGAAGCCCTATTCAGGGCAGGAGACCCAGTACTTC. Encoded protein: CATSGQKPYSGQETQYF.

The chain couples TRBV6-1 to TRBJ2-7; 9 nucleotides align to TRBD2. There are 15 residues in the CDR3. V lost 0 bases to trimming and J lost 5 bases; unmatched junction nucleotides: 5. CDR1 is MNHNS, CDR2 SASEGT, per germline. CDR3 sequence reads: CASSEASGSPHEQYF. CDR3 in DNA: TGTGCCAGCAGTGAAGCTAGCGGGAGTCCCCACGAGCAGTACTTC.

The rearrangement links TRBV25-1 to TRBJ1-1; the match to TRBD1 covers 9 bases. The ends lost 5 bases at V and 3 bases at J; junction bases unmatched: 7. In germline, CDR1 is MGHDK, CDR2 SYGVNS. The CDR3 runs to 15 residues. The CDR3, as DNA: TGTGCCAGCAGTAGAACCGGGACAGGGTACACTGAAGCTTTCTTT. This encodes CASSRTGTGYTEAFF.

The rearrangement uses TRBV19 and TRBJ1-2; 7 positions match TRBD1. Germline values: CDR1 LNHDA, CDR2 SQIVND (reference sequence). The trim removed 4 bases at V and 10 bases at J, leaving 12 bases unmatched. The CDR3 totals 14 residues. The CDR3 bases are TGTGCCAGTAGTACGGGACAGCCCTCGGAGCACTACACCTTC. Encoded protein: CASSTGQPSEHYTF.

The CDR3 region is CASSQTGGRPEAYGYTF. The CDR3 nucleotides read TGTGCCAGCTCTCAGACAGGGGGCCGTCCCGAGGCCTATGGCTACACCTTC. The J gene is TRBJ1-2, the V gene TRBV18; TRBD1 matches at 10 bases. The CDR3 extends over 17 amino acids. Germline CDR1 is KGHSH and CDR2 is LQKENI. V gave up 6 bases and J gave up 4 bases; unmatched junction bases: 14.

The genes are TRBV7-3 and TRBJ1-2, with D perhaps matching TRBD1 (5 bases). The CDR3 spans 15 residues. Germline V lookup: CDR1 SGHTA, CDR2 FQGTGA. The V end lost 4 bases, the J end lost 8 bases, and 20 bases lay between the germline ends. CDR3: CASSSQGPTGRGYTF. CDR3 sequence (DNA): TGTGCCAGCAGCTCCCAGGGCCCGACGGGTCGGGGCTACACCTTC.

CDR3 amino acids: CASGRLSLDTQYF. CDR3 coding DNA: TGTGCCAGCGGTAGACTAAGTCTGGATACGCAGTATTTT. The J gene is TRBJ2-3, the V gene TRBV14, with a weak D call TRBD2 (5 bases). Germline V gene sequence: CDR1 SGHDN, CDR2 FVKESK. Trimming took 8 bases from V and 6 from J, leaving 15 bases between them. CDR3 size: 13 residues.

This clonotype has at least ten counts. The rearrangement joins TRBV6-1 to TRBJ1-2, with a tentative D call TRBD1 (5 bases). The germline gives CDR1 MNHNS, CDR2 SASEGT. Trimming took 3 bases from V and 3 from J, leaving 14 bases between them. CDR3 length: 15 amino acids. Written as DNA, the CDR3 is TGTGCCAGCAGTGATGTCCCAGGGTCTCACTATGGCTACACCTTC. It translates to CASSDVPGSHYGYTF.